This T cell receptor beta chain was profiled in a study of siplizumab effects on memory and regulatory T cells. Study-wide points: Treg-derived clones made up an average of approximately 64% of mappable alloreactive CD4+ clones with siplizumab and over 25% in controls. With siplizumab, cumulative frequency of CD4+ memory-derived alloreactive sequences dropped significantly.

With respect to this clone: Its antigen remains unidentified.

Assay: immunoSEQ multiplex PCR; the TCRdb copy retains only in-frame clones and omits some. The repertoire holds some 100,000 clones, with 91% as singletons. Trimming shortened V by 2 bases and J by 0 bases, and 8 bases separated the two germline ends. CDR1 and CDR2 from the germline V gene are GTSNPN and SVGIG (reference sequence). CDR3 size: 13 residues. The sample comprised CD4+ T cells sorted from blood. This clonotype was obtained from a human donor in good health. The chain joins TRBV30 to TRBJ2-7, with a tentative D call TRBD1 (5 bases). CDR3 protein: CAWSTGTSYEQYF. The CDR3 bases are TGTGCCTGGAGTACAGGTACCTCCTACGAGCAGTACTTC.